One and the same sample provided the 10 T cell receptor beta chains below, sequenced in a study of a mutant IDH1 vaccine in newly diagnosed glioma. The antigens for these receptors are not known. Here immunoSEQ multiplex PCR was the method, and the copy in TCRdb shows in-frame clones only, minus some. This table has some 60,000 clones, around 83% appearing once. Time point given: week 47, end of study. Every vaccine dose comprised 300 ug of mutant IDH1 20-mer peptide plus topical imiquimod. The source material was PBMCs, sampled from a glioma patient whose treatment included an IDH1 peptide vaccine. These receptors came from a woman between 45 and 60 years old with glioma.

This rearrangement joins TRBV19 to TRBJ1-2; D remains unclear. V was cut by 7 bases and J by 7 bases, with 16 bases left in between. From germline, CDR1 is LNHDA and CDR2 SQIVND (reference sequence). The CDR3 contains 13 residues. In nucleotides, the CDR3 is TGTGCCAGTACCATCGACGACGGGTCTGGCTACACCTTC. As protein: CASTIDDGSGYTF.

The chain links TRBV5-1 to TRBJ1-2, with D unresolved. This CDR3 has 12 amino acids. Germline V gene sequence: CDR1 SGHRS, CDR2 YFSETQ. V was clipped by 2 bases and J by 6 bases, with 8 bases between them. The CDR3 protein is CASSLSRNGYTF. The CDR3, as DNA: TGCGCCAGCAGCTTAAGCAGGAATGGCTACACCTTC.

The chain couples TRBV7-3 to TRBJ2-2; a possible D gene is TRBD1 (6 bases). With 0 bases removed from V and 6 bases from J, the gap between germline ends came to 11 bases. Per germline, CDR1 SGHTA and CDR2 FQGTGA. The CDR3 runs 15 residues. The CDR3 DNA follows: TGTGCCAGCAGCTTAACTGTGGGGGCGGCCGGGGAGCTGTTTTTT. It is translated as CASSLTVGAAGELFF.

This clone has more than one count but fewer than ten. The rearrangement uses TRBV7-8 and TRBJ2-7; 7 positions match TRBD2. The CDR3 has 15 residues. CDR1 and CDR2 from the germline V gene are SGHVS and FQNEAQ. Unmatched junction bases numbered 13, after V lost 5 bases and J lost 6 bases. CDR3 loop: CASSAVAGRRFEQYF. CDR3 sequence (DNA): TGTGCCAGCAGCGCGGTCGCCGGGAGGCGATTCGAGCAGTACTTC.

The chain recombines TRBV25-1 with TRBJ2-7; 7 bases map to TRBD1. V dropped 6 bases and J dropped 3; count of bases not matched to a gene: 8. CDR3 size: 14 residues. Germline V gene data show CDR1 as MGHDK and CDR2 as SYGVNS. In DNA, the CDR3 is TGTGCCAGCAGCTCGGGACAGCTTTACTACGAGCAGTACTTC. It is translated as CASSSGQLYYEQYF.

This rearrangement joins TRBV5-4 to TRBJ2-6, with a possible D match to TRBD2 (5 bases). With 2 bases removed from V and 0 bases from J, the gap between germline ends came to 6 bases. Germline V CDR1 and CDR2: SGHNT, YYREEE (reference sequence). The CDR3 loop spans 15 amino acids. CDR3 in DNA: TGTGCCAGCAGCTTAGGGAGCTCTGGGGCCAACGTCCTGACTTTC. This codes for CASSLGSSGANVLTF.

V gene TRBV11-1 combines with J gene TRBJ1-1; a weak D match, TRBD1 (6 bases). This CDR3 contains 13 residues. Germline V lookup: CDR1 SGHAT, CDR2 FQDESV (reference sequence). V lost 7 bases, J lost 5 bases, and 14 bases lay in between. DNA for the CDR3: TGTGCCAGCACCTTGGACCAGGGGACTGAAGCTTTCTTT. As protein: CASTLDQGTEAFF.

This clone was counted a single time. The CDR3 here is CASSLPGVYEQYF. DNA for the CDR3: TGTGCCAGCAGTTTACCGGGGGTCTACGAGCAGTACTTC. This chain uses TRBV28 with TRBJ2-7, with TRBD2 as a possible D gene (6 bases). The CDR3 has 13 residues. V lost 2 bases and J 3 bases, leaving 8 bases between the germline ends. Germline V gene sequence: CDR1 MDHEN, CDR2 SYDVKM.

J is TRBJ2-5 and V is TRBV9; no firm D call. This CDR3 is 13 amino acids long. Germline V gene lookup returns CDR1 SGDLS and CDR2 YYNGEE. V dropped 0 bases and J dropped 5 bases, with 8 bases sitting between them. The CDR3 reads CASSVGALETQYF. The CDR3 DNA reads TGTGCCAGCAGCGTAGGGGCTTTGGAGACCCAGTACTTC. Combining the CDR3 with reference TRBV9 and TRBJ2-5 gives the whole variable domain DSGVTQTPKHLITATGQRVTLRCSPRSGDLSVYWYQQSLDQGLQFLIQYYNGEERAKGNILERFSAQQFPDLHSELNLSSLELGDSALYFCASSVGALETQYFGPGTRLLVL.

This chain uses TRBV27 with TRBJ2-7, with 7 positions matching TRBD1. CDR1 MNHEY and CDR2 SMNVEV come from the germline V gene (reference sequence). Trimming removed 5 bases from V and 7 bases from J; junction bases left unmatched: 17. The CDR3 spans 16 residues. In DNA, the CDR3 is TGTGCCAGCAGTCCTATCTCCCCGTACAGGGGAGAGGAGCAGTACTTC. Amino acids: CASSPISPYRGEEQYF.